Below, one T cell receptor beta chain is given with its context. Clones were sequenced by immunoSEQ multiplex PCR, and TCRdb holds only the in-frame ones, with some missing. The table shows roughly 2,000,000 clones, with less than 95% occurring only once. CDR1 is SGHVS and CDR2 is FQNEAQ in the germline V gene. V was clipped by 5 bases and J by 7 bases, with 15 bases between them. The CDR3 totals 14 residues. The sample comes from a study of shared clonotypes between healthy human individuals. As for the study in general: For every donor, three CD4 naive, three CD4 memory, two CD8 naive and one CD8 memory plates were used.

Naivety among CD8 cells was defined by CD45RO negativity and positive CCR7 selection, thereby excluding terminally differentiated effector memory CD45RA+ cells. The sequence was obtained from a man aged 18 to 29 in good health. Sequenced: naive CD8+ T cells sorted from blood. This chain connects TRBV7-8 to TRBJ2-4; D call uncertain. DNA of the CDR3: TGTGCCAGCAGCGACCCCGCTATGTGGAACATTCAGTACTTC. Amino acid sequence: CASSDPAMWNIQYF. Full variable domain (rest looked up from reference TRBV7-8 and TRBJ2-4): GAGVSQSPRYKVAKRGQDVALRCDPISGHVSLFWYQQALGQGPEFLTYFQNEAQLDKSGLPSDRFFAERPEGSVSTLKIQRTQQEDSAVYLCASSDPAMWNIQYFGAGTRLSVL.